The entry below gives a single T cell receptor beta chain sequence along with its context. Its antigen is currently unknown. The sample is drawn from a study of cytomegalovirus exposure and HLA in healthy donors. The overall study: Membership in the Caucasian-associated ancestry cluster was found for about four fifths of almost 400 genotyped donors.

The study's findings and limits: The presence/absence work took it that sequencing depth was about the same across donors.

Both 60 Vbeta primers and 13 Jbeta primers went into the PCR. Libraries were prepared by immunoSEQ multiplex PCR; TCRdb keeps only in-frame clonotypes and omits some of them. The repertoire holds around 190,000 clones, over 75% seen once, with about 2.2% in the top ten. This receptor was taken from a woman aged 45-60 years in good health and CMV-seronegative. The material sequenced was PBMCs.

The CDR3 region has the DNA TGTGCCAGCTCGACCGGGACTAGCGGGTTCTATTCCTACGAGCAGTACTTC. Protein sequence: CASSTGTSGFYSYEQYF. V and J are TRBV18 and TRBJ2-7; 12 positions match TRBD2. Germline assignment: CDR1 KGHSH and CDR2 LQKENI. J was trimmed by 1 base and V by 6 bases; bases with no gene match: 10. The CDR3 spans 17 residues.